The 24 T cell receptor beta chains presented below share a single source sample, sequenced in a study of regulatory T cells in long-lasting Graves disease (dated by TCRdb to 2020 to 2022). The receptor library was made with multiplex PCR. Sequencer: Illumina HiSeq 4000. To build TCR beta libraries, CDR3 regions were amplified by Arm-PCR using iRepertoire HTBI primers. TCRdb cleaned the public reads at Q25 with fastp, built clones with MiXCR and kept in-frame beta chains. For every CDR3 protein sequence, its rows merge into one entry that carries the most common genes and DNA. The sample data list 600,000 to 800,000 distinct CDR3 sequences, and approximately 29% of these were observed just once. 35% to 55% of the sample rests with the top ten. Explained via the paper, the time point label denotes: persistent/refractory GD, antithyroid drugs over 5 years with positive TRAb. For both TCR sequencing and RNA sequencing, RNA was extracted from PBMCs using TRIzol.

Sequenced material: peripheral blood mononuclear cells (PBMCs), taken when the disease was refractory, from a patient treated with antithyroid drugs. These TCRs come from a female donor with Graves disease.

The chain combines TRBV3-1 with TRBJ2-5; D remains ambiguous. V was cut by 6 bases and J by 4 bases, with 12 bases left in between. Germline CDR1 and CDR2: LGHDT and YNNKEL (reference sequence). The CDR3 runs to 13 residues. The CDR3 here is CASSYSVSETQYF. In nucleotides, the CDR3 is TGTGCCAGCAGTTATTCAGTTTCAGAGACCCAGTACTTC.

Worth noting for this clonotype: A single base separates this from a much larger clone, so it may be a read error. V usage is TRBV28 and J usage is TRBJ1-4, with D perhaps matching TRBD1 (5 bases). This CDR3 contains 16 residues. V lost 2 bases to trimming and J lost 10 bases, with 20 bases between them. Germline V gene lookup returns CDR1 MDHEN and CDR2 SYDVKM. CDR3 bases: TGTGCCAGCAGTTTACAGGTTACCCGGGGGGGTGGAAAACTGTTTTTT. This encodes CASSLQVTRGGGKLFF.

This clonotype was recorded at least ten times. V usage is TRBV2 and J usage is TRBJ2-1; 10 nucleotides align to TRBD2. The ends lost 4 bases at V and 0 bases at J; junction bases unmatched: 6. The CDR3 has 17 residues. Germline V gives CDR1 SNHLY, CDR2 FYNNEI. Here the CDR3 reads CASSGGSGGFSYNEQFF. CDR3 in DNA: TGTGCCAGCAGTGGCGGTAGCGGGGGGTTCTCCTACAATGAGCAGTTCTTC.

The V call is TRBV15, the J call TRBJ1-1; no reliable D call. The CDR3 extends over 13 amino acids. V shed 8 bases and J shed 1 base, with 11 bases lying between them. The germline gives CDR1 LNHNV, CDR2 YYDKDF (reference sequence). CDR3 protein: CATEPASNTEAFF. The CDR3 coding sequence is TGTGCCACCGAGCCAGCTTCGAACACTGAAGCTTTCTTT.

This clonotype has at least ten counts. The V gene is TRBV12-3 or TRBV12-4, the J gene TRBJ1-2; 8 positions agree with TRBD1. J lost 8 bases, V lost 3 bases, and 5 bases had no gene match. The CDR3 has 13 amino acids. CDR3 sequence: CASSFTGGEGYTF. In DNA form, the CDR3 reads TGTGCCAGCAGTTTTACAGGGGGTGAGGGCTACACCTTC.

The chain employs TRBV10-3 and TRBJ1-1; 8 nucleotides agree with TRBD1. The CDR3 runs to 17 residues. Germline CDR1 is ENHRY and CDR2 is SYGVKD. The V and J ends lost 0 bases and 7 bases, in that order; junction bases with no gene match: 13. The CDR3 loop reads CAISESTQGAGYIEAFF. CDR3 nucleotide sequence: TGTGCCATCAGTGAGTCGACTCAGGGGGCAGGGTATATTGAAGCTTTCTTT.

CDR3 in DNA: TGTGCCAGCAGTGCAGCGGTCCGGGGGCATCAGCCCCAGCATTTT. Protein product: CASSAAVRGHQPQHF. This chain joins TRBV2 and TRBJ1-5; D may be TRBD1 (6 bases). Germline values: CDR1 SNHLY, CDR2 FYNNEI. Trimming shortened V by 4 bases and J by 5 bases, and 15 bases separated the two germline ends. This CDR3 contains 15 residues. The whole variable domain, remainder taken from reference TRBV2 and TRBJ1-5, is EPEVTQTPSHQVTQMGQEVILRCVPISNHLYFYWYRQILGQKVEFLVSFYNNEISEKSEIFDDQFSVERPDGSNFTLKIRSTKLEDSAMYFCASSAAVRGHQPQHFGDGTRLSIL.

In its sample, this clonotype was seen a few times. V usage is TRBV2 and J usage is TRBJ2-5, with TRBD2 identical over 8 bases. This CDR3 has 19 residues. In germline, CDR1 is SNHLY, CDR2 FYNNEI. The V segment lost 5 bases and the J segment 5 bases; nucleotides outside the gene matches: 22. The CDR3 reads CASSPSFDGLASMGETQYF. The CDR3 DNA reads TGTGCCAGCAGTCCGAGTTTCGACGGACTAGCATCAATGGGGGAGACCCAGTACTTC.

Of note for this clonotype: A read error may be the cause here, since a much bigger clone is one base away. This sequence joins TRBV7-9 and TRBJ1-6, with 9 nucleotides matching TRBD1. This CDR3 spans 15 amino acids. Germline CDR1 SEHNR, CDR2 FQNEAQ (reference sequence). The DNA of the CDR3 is TGTGCCAGCAGCGAAAGGACAGGGGTTAATCCACCCCTCCACTTT. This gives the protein CASSERTGVNPPLHF.

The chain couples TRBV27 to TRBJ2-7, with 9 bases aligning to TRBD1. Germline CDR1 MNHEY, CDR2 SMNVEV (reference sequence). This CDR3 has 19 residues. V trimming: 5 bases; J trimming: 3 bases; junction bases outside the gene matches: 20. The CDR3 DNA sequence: TGTGCCAGCAGTACCCTACTCCGGGACAGGGACCCCACTGTCTACGAGCAGTACTTC. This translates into CASSTLLRDRDPTVYEQYF.

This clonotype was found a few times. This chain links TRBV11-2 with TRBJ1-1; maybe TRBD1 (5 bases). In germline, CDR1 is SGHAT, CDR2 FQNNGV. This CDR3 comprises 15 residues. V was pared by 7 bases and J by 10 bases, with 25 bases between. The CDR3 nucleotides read TGTGCCAGCAAATCCATCGCACGGACACCCCAGGGAGCTTTCTTT. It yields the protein CASKSIARTPQGAFF.

The CDR3 sequence is CASSLEGRRSQSEAFF. In DNA, the CDR3 is TGCGCCAGCAGCTTGGAAGGGCGCCGCTCCCAATCTGAAGCTTTCTTT. The chain is built from TRBV5-1 and TRBJ1-1; D not certain. From germline, CDR1 is SGHRS and CDR2 YFSETQ. Deletions cut 0 bases from V and 6 bases from J, with 18 bases between. This CDR3 spans 16 amino acids. Variable domain in full (rest from reference TRBV5-1 and TRBJ1-1): KAGVTQTPRYLIKTRGQQVTLSCSPISGHRSVSWYQQTPGQGLQFLFEYFSETQRNKGNFPGRFSGRQFSNSRSEMNVSTLELGDSALYLCASSLEGRRSQSEAFFGQGTRLTVV.

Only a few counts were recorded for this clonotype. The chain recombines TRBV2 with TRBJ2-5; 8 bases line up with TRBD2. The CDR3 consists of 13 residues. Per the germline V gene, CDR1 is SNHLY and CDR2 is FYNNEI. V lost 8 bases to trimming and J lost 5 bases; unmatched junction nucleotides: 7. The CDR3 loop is CASGSGIGETQYF. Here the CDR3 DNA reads TGTGCCAGCGGTAGCGGGATTGGGGAGACCCAGTACTTC.

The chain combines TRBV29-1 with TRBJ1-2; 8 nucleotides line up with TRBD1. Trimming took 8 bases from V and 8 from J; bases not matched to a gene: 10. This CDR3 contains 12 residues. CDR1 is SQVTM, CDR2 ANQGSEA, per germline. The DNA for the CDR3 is TGCAGCTCCTACTCGACAGGGGAGGGCTACACCTTC. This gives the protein CSSYSTGEGYTF.

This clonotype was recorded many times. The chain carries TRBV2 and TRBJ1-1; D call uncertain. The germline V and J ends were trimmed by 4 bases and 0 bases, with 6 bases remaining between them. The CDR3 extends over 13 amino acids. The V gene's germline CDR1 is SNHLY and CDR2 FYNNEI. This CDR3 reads CASSVKMNTEAFF. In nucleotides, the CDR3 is TGTGCCAGCAGTGTCAAAATGAACACTGAAGCTTTCTTT.

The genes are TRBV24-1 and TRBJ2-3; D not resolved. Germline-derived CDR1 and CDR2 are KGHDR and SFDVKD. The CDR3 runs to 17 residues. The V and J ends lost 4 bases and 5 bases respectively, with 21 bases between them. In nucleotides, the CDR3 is TGTGCCACCAGTGAACCAAGTCCTGGCGCATCGGGAGATACGCAGTATTTT. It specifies CATSEPSPGASGDTQYF.

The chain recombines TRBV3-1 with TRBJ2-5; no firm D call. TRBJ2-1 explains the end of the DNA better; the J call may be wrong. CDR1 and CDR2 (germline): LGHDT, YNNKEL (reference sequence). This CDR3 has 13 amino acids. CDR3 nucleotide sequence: TGTGCCAGCAGCCAAATCAGGTACGATGAGCAGTTCTTC. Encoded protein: CASSQIRYDEQFF.

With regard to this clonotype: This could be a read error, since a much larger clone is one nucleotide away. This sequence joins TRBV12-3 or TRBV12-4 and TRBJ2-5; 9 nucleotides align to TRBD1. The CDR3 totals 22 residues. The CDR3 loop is CASSANPGTGYPNHEIQEAQYF. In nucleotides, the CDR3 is TGTGCCAGCAGTGCAAATCCCGGGACAGGGTACCCCAACCACGAAATACAAGAGGCCCAGTACTTC.

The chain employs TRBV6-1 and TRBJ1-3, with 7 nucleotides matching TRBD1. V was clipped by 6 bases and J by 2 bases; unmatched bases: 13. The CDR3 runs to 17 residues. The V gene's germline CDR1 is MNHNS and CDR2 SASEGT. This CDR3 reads CASRRAGHRGTGNTIYF. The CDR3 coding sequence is TGTGCCAGCAGACGCGCCGGCCACAGGGGAACTGGAAACACCATATATTTT.

The CDR3 DNA is TGCAGCGTTGACACCGGACAGGGCCATGGCTACACCTTC. It yields the protein CSVDTGQGHGYTF. V is TRBV29-1 and J is TRBJ1-2, with 8 bases that match TRBD1. CDR3 length: 13 amino acids. Losses at the gene ends were 3 bases for V and 6 bases for J; bases not matched to a gene: 6. Germline V gene sequence: CDR1 SQVTM, CDR2 ANQGSEA.

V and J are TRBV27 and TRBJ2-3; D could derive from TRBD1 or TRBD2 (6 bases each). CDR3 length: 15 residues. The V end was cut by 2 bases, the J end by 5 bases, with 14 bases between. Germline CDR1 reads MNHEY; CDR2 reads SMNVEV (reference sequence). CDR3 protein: CASSLLTGRGDTQYF. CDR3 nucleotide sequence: TGTGCCAGCAGTTTACTCACAGGGCGGGGAGATACGCAGTATTTT.

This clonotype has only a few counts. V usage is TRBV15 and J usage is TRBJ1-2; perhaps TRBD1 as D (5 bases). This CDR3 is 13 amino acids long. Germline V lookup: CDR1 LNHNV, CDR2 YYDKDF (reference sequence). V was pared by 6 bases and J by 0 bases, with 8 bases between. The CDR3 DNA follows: TGTGCCACCAGACAGGCCGCTAACTATGGCTACACCTTC. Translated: CATRQAANYGYTF. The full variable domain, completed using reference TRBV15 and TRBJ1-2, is DAMVIQNPRYQVTQFGKPVTLSCSQTLNHNVMYWYQQKSSQAPKLLFHYYDKDFNNEADTPDNFQSRRPNTSFCFLDIRSPGLGDTAMYLCATRQAANYGYTFGSGTRLTVV.

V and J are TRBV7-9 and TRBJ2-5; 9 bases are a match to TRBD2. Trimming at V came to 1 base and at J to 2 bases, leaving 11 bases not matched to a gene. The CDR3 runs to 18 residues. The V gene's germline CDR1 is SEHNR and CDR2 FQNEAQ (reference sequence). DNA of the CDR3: TGTGCCAGCAGCTTAGAAGCTGTTCTAGCGGGGAAACAAGAGACCCAGTACTTC. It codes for CASSLEAVLAGKQETQYF.

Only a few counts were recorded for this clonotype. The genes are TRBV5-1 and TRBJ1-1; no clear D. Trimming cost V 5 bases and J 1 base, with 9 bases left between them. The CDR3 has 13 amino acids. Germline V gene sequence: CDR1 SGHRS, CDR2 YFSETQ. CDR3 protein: CASREDPNTEAFF. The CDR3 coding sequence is TGCGCCAGCAGAGAGGACCCGAACACTGAAGCTTTCTTT.